This TCR beta chain was identified during a study of shared T cell receptors in the human thymus. The V end lost 0 bases, the J end lost 7 bases, and 15 bases lay between the germline ends. The CDR3 length is 16 residues. Germline V gives CDR1 LNHNV, CDR2 YYDKDF (reference sequence). Using immunoSEQ multiplex PCR, the repertoire was profiled, and TCRdb retains in-frame clones only, with some absent. Among approximately 580,000 clones listed, about 84% were seen once. This sample was shared with a second study, whose subject was human thymus T cells. That publication notes: Both thymic and peripheral blood repertoires showed apparently biased V and J usage. Overlap was high between thymic repertoires from unrelated individuals, as reported in related research.

This sequence joins TRBV15 and TRBJ1-4, with TRBD1 as a possible D gene (6 bases). This clonotype originated in a boy under three years old with a congenital heart defect. Sequencing was performed on thymocytes. CDR3 nucleotides: TGTGCCACCAGCAGAGAAGGGGGTATATGGACTGAAAAACTGTTTTTT. This gives the protein CATSREGGIWTEKLFF.